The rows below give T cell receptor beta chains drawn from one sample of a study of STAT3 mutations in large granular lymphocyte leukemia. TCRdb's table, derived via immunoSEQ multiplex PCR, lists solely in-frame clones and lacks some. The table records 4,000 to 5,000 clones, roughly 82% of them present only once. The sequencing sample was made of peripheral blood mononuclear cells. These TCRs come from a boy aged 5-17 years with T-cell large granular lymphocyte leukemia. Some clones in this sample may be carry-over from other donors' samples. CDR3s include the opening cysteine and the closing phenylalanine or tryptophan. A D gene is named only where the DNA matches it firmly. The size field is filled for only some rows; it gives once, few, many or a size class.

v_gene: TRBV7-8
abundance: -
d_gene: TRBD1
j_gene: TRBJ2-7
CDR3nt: TGTGCCAGCAGCTTGTTAGGCGCAGGGGGCAGGTACGAGCAGTACTTC
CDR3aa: CASSLLGAGGRYEQYF

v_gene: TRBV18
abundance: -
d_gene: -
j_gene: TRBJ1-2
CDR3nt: TGTGCCAGCTCACCAGGGGGCGGTGGCTACACCTTC
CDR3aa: CASSPGGGGYTF

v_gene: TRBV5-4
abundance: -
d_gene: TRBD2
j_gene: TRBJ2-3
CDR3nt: TGTGCCAGCAGCTTGAAGGGACTAGCGGCCACAGATACGCAGTATTTT
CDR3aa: CASSLKGLAATDTQYF

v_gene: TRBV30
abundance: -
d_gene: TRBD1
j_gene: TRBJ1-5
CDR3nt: TGTGCCTGGAGTGTCCGGGACAGGGGGCTCGGGCAGCCCCAGCATTTT
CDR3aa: CAWSVRDRGLGQPQHF

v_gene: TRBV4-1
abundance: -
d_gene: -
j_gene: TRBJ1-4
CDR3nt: TGCGCCAGCAGCCCACGGGCGGAAACTAATGAAAAACTGTTTTTT
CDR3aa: CASSPRAETNEKLFF

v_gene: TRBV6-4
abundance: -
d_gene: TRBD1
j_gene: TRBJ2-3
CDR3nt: TGTGCCAGCAGTGACGGGACAGGGGGCACAGATACGCAGTATTTT
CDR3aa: CASSDGTGGTDTQYF

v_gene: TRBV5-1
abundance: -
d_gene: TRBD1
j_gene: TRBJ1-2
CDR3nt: TGCGCCAGCAGCTACGCCGACAGGGCGGCTGGCTACACCTTC
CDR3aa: CASSYADRAAGYTF

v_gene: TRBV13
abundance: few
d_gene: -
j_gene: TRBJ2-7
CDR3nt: TGTGCCAGCAGCTTAAAAGGGATAGGGTACGAGCAGTACTTC
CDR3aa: CASSLKGIGYEQYF

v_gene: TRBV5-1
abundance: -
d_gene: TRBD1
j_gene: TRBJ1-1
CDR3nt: TGCGCCAGCAGCCTGACAGGGATCACTGAAGCTTTCTTT
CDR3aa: CASSLTGITEAFF

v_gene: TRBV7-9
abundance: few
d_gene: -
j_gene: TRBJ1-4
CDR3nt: TGTGCCAGCAGCTTAACCCCAGGGTTAGGGGAAAAACTGTTTTTT
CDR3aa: CASSLTPGLGEKLFF

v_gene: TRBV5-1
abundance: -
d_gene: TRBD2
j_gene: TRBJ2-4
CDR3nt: TGCGCCAGCAACCCCGGGACGGGGGGAGACATTCAGTACTTC
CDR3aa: CASNPGTGGDIQYF

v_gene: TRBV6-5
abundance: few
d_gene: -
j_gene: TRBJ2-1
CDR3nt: TGTGCCAGCAGGGAGCGAGGGGGTTTATCCAATGAGCAGTTCTTC
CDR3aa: CASRERGGLSNEQFF

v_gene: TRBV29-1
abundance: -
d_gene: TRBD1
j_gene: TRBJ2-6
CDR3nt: TGCAGCGTTGATTTACCCGGGACAGGGGGCGCTGGGGCCAACGTCCTGACTTTC
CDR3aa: CSVDLPGTGGAGANVLTF

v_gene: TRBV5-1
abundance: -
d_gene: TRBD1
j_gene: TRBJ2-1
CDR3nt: TGCGCCAGCAGTCGACGGGACAGGGGCAACAATGAGCAGTTCTTC
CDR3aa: CASSRRDRGNNEQFF

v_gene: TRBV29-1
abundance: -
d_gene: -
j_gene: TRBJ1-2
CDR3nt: TGCAGCGTTGGCACGGAGTATGGCTACACCTTC
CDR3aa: CSVGTEYGYTF

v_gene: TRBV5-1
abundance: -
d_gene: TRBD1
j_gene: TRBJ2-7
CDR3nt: TGCGCCAGCAGCGCCCTCCCGGACAGGGGGACCCACGAGCAGTACTTC
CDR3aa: CASSALPDRGTHEQYF

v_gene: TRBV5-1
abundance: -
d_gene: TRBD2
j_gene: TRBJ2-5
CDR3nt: TGCGCCAGCAGCTTGGTTATAGGAGCTAGCGGAGAGACCCAGTACTTC
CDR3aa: CASSLVIGASGETQYF

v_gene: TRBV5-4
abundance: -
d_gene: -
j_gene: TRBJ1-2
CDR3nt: TGTGCCAGCAGCTTGGTGTCCGGGGGGAACTATGGCTACACCTTC
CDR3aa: CASSLVSGGNYGYTF

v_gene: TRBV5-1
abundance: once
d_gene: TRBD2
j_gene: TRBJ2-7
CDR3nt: TGCGCCAGCAGGCTTGATAGCGGGAGGGCCGACGAGCAGTACTTC
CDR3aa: CASRLDSGRADEQYF

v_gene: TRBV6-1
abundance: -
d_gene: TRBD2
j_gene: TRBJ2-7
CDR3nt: TGTGCCAGCAGTGAAGTAGCGGGAGGGCCCAGCTCCTACGAGCAGTACTTC
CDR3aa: CASSEVAGGPSSYEQYF

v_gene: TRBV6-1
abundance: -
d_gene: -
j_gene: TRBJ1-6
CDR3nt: TGTGCCAGCAGCAGAGACGGACTAGTTAATTCACCCCTCCACTTT
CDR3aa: CASSRDGLVNSPLHF

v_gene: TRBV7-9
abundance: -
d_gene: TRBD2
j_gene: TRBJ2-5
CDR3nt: TGTGCCAGCAGCCGCTTAGCGGGAAGGGGGGAGACCCAGTACTTC
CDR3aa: CASSRLAGRGETQYF

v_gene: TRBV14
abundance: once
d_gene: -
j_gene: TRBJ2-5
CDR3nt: TGTGCCAGCAGATTGACAGGCGAAGAGACCCAGTACTTC
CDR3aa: CASRLTGEETQYF

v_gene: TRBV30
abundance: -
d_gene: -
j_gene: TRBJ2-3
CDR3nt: TGTGCCTGGAGTTTAGTACCCCCTCCAGATACGCAGTATTTT
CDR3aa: CAWSLVPPPDTQYF

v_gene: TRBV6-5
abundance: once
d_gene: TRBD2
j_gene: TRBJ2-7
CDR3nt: TGTGCCAGCGGAGCTAGCGGGAGTGCCTACGAGCAGTACTTC
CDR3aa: CASGASGSAYEQYF

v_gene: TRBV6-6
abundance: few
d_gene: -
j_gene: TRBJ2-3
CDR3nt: TGTGCCAGCAGTTACAAGGAAGATACGCAGTATTTT
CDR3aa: CASSYKEDTQYF

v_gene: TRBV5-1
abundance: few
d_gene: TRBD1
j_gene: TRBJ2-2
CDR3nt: TGCGCCAGCAGCTTCGGGACAGGGAGTTCCGGGGAGCTGTTTTTT
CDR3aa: CASSFGTGSSGELFF

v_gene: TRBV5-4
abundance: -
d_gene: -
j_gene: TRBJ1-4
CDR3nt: TGTGCCAGCAGCTCGGCCGCAACTAATGAAAAACTGTTTTTT
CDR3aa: CASSSAATNEKLFF

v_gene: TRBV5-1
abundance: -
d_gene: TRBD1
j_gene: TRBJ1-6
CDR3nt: TGCGCCAGCAGCTTGTCGGGACAGGGAATCGGTAATTCACCCCTCCACTTT
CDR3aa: CASSLSGQGIGNSPLHF

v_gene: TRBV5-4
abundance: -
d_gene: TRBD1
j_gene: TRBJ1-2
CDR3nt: TGTGCCAGCATCCCGTGGGGCAGGGGGCCAAGTGGCTACACCTTC
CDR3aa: CASIPWGRGPSGYTF

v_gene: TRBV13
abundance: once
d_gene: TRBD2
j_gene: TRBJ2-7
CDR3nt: TGTGCCAGCAGCTGGGGGGGACTTAGGGTGCGCGAGCAGTACTTC
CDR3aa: CASSWGGLRVREQYF

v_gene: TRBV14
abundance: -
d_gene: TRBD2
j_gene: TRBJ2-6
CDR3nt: TGTGCCAGTAGCGGGAGCCCTGGGGCCAACGTCCTGACTTTC
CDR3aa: CASSGSPGANVLTF

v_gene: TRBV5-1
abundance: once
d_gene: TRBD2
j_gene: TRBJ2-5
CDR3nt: TGCGCCAGCAGCTCGCTTAGCGGGAGGGCCGGGGAGACCCAGTACTTC
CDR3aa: CASSSLSGRAGETQYF

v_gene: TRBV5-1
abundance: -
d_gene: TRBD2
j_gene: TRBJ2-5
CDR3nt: TGCGCCAGCAGCCAAAAAGGACTAGCGGGAGGGCCAGAGACCCAGTACTTC
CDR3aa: CASSQKGLAGGPETQYF

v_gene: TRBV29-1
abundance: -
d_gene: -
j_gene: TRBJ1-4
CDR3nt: TGCAGCGTTGAAGGAGGTGAAAAACTGTTTTTT
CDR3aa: CSVEGGEKLFF

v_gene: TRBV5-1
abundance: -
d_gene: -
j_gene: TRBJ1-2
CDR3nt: TGCGCCAGCAGCTTGGAGGGGGCTAACTATGGCTACACCTTC
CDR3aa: CASSLEGANYGYTF

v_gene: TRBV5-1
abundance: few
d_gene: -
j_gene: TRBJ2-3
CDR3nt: TGCGCCAGCAGCTTGGGGTGGGTTCAAGATACGCAGTATTTT
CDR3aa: CASSLGWVQDTQYF

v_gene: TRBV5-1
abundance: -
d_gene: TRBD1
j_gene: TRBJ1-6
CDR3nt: TGCGCCAGCAGCATCCTTCCGGGACAGAGAGATAGTCCACCCCTCCACTTT
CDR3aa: CASSILPGQRDSPPLHF

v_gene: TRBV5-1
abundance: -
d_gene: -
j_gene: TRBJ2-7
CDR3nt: TGCGCCAGCAGCTCCCCGGCGGCGGCGGGGGCCCATACCGAGCAGTACTTC
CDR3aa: CASSSPAAAGAHTEQYF

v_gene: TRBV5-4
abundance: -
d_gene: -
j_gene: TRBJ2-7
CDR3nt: TGTGCCAGCAGCCCGGGGACCCTAGCCGACGAGCAGTACTTC
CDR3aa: CASSPGTLADEQYF

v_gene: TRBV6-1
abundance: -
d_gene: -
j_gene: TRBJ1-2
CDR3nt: TGTGCCAGCAGTGGAAACTATGGCTACACCTTC
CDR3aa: CASSGNYGYTF

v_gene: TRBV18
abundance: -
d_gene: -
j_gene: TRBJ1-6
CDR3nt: TGTGCCAGCTCACCCTTGGACCCAGGGAACCTTTCACCCCTCCACTTT
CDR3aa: CASSPLDPGNLSPLHF

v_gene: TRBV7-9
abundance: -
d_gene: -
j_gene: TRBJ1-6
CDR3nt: TGTGCCAGCAGCCTCCGGGAGACGGATTCACCCCTCCACTTT
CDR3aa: CASSLRETDSPLHF

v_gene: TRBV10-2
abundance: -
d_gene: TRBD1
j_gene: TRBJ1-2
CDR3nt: TGCGCCAGCCTTCGGGACAGCTATGGCTACACCTTC
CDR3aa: CASLRDSYGYTF

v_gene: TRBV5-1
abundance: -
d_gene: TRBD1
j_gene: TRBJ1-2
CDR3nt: TGCGCCAGCAGCCCGAATACCGGGACAGGGAACTATGGCTACACCTTC
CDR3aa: CASSPNTGTGNYGYTF